A selection of T cell receptor beta chains follows, all from one sample in a study of T-cell reconstitution after alpha-beta-depleted transplantation in children. TCRdb passed the PCR reads through MiXCR, listing each CDR3 protein once. The sample lists some 500,000 distinct CDR3 sequences, 15% to 20% occurring once. Here the sequenced sample was PBMCs from the stem cell graft donor, taken from the stem cell graft. The receptors come from a human donor who donated a stem cell graft to a child with acute lymphoblastic leukemia. The CDR3 runs from the conserved cysteine through the conserved F or W. A D gene is named only where the DNA matches it firmly. Clone size is shown for a subset of rows, as once, few, many or a class of expanded clone.

TRBJ1-2 few - 14 TRBV9 CASSAVGGSHGYTF TGTGCCAGCAGCGCCGTGGGGGGCAGCCATGGCTACACCTTC
TRBJ2-1 few - 16 TRBV7-9 CASSLARDTGYNEQFF TGTGCCAGCAGCTTAGCGAGGGACACTGGTTACAATGAGCAGTTCTTC
TRBJ2-3 - - 14 TRBV7-2 CASSLYQRTDTQYF TGTGCCAGCAGCTTATATCAGCGCACAGATACGCAGTATTTT
TRBJ2-1 - TRBD1 16 TRBV11-1 CASSRDRGLSYNEQFF TGTGCCAGCAGCCGGGACAGGGGATTGTCCTACAATGAGCAGTTCTTC
TRBJ2-7 few - 11 TRBV7-9 CASSSPNEQYF TGTGCCAGCAGCTCCCCGAACGAGCAGTACTTC
TRBJ2-1 - TRBD2 15 TRBV18 CASSGSAGGPDEQFF TGTGCCAGCTCCGGCTCTGCGGGAGGGCCGGATGAGCAGTTCTTC
TRBJ2-3 - TRBD2 15 TRBV7-9 CASSFRAGSTDTQYF TGTGCCAGCAGCTTTCGAGCGGGGAGCACAGATACGCAGTATTTT
TRBJ1-5 few TRBD1 17 TRBV11-2 CASSLETGGLPNQPQHF TGTGCCAGCAGCTTAGAGACAGGGGGCCTACCCAATCAGCCCCAGCATTTT
TRBJ1-1 - - 18 TRBV21-1 CASSKSGEAVSMNTEAFF TGTGCCAGCAGCAAATCGGGGGAGGCCGTCTCCATGAACACTGAAGCTTTCTTT
TRBJ1-5 few TRBD1 15 TRBV5-6 CASSFGGGVGQPQHF TGTGCCAGCAGCTTCGGAGGGGGCGTGGGTCAGCCCCAGCATTTT
TRBJ1-2 few - 13 TRBV20-1 CSARDSETYGYTF TGCAGTGCTAGAGATTCGGAGACTTATGGCTACACCTTC
TRBJ1-2 - TRBD1 15 TRBV20-1 CSARGQGDGDYGYTF TGCAGTGCTAGGGGACAGGGGGATGGAGACTATGGCTACACCTTC
TRBJ1-2 few - 13 TRBV29-1 CSAPRQGSSGYTF TGCAGCGCCCCACGGCAGGGGAGTTCTGGCTACACCTTC
TRBJ1-4 - - 16 TRBV7-9 CASSLVVRTGNEKLFF TGTGCCAGCAGCTTAGTGGTCCGGACGGGTAATGAAAAACTGTTTTTT
TRBJ2-1 - TRBD2 16 TRBV5-1 CASSLEAGDTLDEQFF TGCGCCAGCAGCTTGGAAGCGGGAGATACCTTAGATGAGCAGTTCTTC
TRBJ2-5 few TRBD2 17 TRBV5-1 CASSAGTSGRIQETQYF TGCGCCAGCAGCGCCGGGACTAGCGGGAGGATCCAAGAGACCCAGTACTTC
TRBJ2-1 - - 14 TRBV19 CASSQLGPYNEQFF TGTGCCAGTAGCCAACTAGGCCCCTACAATGAGCAGTTCTTC
TRBJ2-1 - - 15 TRBV4-2 CASSQGSSSYNEQFF TGTGCCAGCAGCCAAGGGTCTAGCTCCTACAATGAGCAGTTCTTC
TRBJ2-2 - - 16 TRBV12-3/TRBV12-4 CASSPGGQVVTGELFF TGTGCCAGCAGTCCGGGGGGCCAAGTCGTCACCGGGGAGCTGTTTTTT
TRBJ1-6 few - 14 TRBV10-1 CASSEYEGGSPLHF TGCGCCAGCAGTGAATACGAAGGGGGTTCACCCCTCCACTTT
TRBJ2-7 - TRBD1 14 TRBV18 CASSRVQGAGEQYF TGTGCCAGCTCACGAGTTCAGGGGGCTGGCGAGCAGTACTTC
TRBJ1-5 - - 15 TRBV6-5 CASRAAGQSNQPQHF TGTGCCAGCAGGGCGGCGGGGCAAAGCAATCAGCCCCAGCATTTT
TRBJ2-3 - TRBD2 18 TRBV20-1 CSARERLAGFRSTDTQYF TGCAGTGCTAGAGAGAGGCTAGCGGGCTTTCGTAGCACAGATACGCAGTATTTT
TRBJ1-5 - TRBD1 18 TRBV2 CASSGLRDRGGINQPQHF TGTGCCAGCAGTGGCCTCCGGGACAGGGGAGGAATCAATCAGCCCCAGCATTTT
TRBJ2-7 few - 19 TRBV5-1 CASSLGMRELQPLSYEQYF TGCGCCAGCAGCTTGGGGATGCGTGAGCTTCAACCCCTCTCCTACGAGCAGTACTTC
TRBJ2-1 - - 16 TRBV4-2 CASSQRAGQLYNEQFF TGTGCCAGCAGCCAGAGAGCGGGACAGCTCTACAATGAGCAGTTCTTC
TRBJ1-1 - TRBD1 13 TRBV20-1 CSARDTGALGAFF TGCAGTGCTAGAGATACAGGGGCTCTGGGAGCTTTCTTT
TRBJ2-1 - - 17 TRBV18 CASSPPRGSFSYNEQFF TGTGCCAGCTCACCACCGCGAGGTTCTTTCTCCTACAATGAGCAGTTCTTC
TRBJ2-1 - - 14 TRBV20-1 CSARTSGRYNEQFF TGCAGTGCTAGAACAAGCGGGCGCTACAATGAGCAGTTCTTC
TRBJ2-3 few TRBD2 17 TRBV7-9 CASSYPPAGGFTDTQYF TGTGCCAGCAGCTACCCACCAGCGGGAGGGTTCACAGATACGCAGTATTTT
TRBJ1-6 few - 12 TRBV7-9 CASNWKNSPLHF TGTGCCAGCAACTGGAAGAATTCACCCCTCCACTTT